This TCR beta chain was sequenced for a study of cytomegalovirus exposure and HLA in healthy donors. Study-level findings and limits: After further analysis at a later stage, 16,951 TCR beta sequences were associated with HLA alleles at 0.05 false discovery rate. Later analysis suggested most CMV-associated TCR beta chains were HLA-restricted. Earlier analysis looked at TCR beta V segments, and most were productive about 87% or about 30% of the time.

The junction had 11 bases not matched to a gene; V was cut back by 1 base and J by 3 bases. The germline V gene has CDR1 SSHAT and CDR2 FNYEAQ (reference sequence). The CDR3 consists of 18 residues. 13 Jbeta primers and 60 Vbeta primers were used for the PCR. Produced via immunoSEQ multiplex PCR; TCRdb's table is partial and in-frame only. This sample has 110,000 or so clones; roughly three quarters occur once, and the top ten carry 15% to 20%. Points on this clone: Its antigen is currently unknown.

The sequenced material came from PBMCs. The genes are TRBV7-7 and TRBJ2-7, with 11 bases that match TRBD2. This clonotype originated in a man aged 45-65 years in good health and CMV-seropositive. The CDR3 protein is CASSLEPSGGSYHYEQYF. The CDR3 bases are TGTGCCAGCAGCTTAGAACCTAGCGGGGGGTCCTACCACTACGAGCAGTACTTC.